Listed below are T cell receptor beta chains from one sample, sequenced in a study of identical twins' blood T cells. TCRdb re-called the 5' RACE reads with MiXCR, one entry per CDR3 protein. Among 350,000 to 450,000 distinct CDR3 sequences listed, 25% to 35% were seen once. What was sequenced was PBMCs. Source of these receptors: a woman aged 18 to 50 in good health. The CDR3 runs from the conserved cysteine through the conserved F or W. A D gene is named only where the DNA matches it firmly. Some rows have no size entry. The others give once, few or many, or a class for an expanded clone.

j_call: TRBJ2-1; clone_size: NA; v_call: TRBV7-2; d_call: NA; cdr3_nt: TGTGCCAGCAGCTTAGGTGGGTCCGGCACTCTGCAGTTCTTC; cdr3_aa: CASSLGGSGTLQFF
j_call: TRBJ2-1; clone_size: few; v_call: TRBV19; d_call: TRBD2; cdr3_nt: TGTGCCAGTACTGAAAGAGCGGGAGTCAGGAATGAGCAGTTCTTC; cdr3_aa: CASTERAGVRNEQFF
j_call: TRBJ2-1; clone_size: few; v_call: TRBV10-3; d_call: NA; cdr3_nt: TGTGCCATCGGTGTGGGCGGCTCCTACAATGAGCAGTTCTTC; cdr3_aa: CAIGVGGSYNEQFF
j_call: TRBJ2-5; clone_size: NA; v_call: TRBV6-2/TRBV6-3; d_call: TRBD2; cdr3_nt: TGTGCCAGCAAGGGGAAGCGGGAGCAAGAGACCCAGTACTTC; cdr3_aa: CASKGKREQETQYF
j_call: TRBJ2-1; clone_size: few; v_call: TRBV10-1; d_call: NA; cdr3_nt: TGCGCCAGCAGTGACGGGACACTGAAGGGGCAGTTCTTC; cdr3_aa: CASSDGTLKGQFF
j_call: TRBJ1-6; clone_size: many; v_call: TRBV5-1; d_call: NA; cdr3_nt: TGCGCCAGCAGCGATCGCTCCAATTCACCCCTCCACTTT; cdr3_aa: CASSDRSNSPLHF
j_call: TRBJ1-3; clone_size: few; v_call: TRBV29-1; d_call: NA; cdr3_nt: TGCAGCGCCGGGGGGGGGTCTGGAAACACCATATATTTT; cdr3_aa: CSAGGGSGNTIYF
j_call: TRBJ2-1; clone_size: few; v_call: TRBV6-5; d_call: NA; cdr3_nt: TGTGCCAGCAGTTACTCGCCCCAGGGGCCCTCCTACAATGAGCAGTTCTTC; cdr3_aa: CASSYSPQGPSYNEQFF
j_call: TRBJ1-2; clone_size: few; v_call: TRBV14; d_call: NA; cdr3_nt: TGTGCCAGCAGCCAAGACCCAACTACGGGCTATGGCTACACCTTC; cdr3_aa: CASSQDPTTGYGYTF
j_call: TRBJ1-2; clone_size: few; v_call: TRBV18; d_call: TRBD1; cdr3_nt: TGTGCCAGCTCACCAGGAGTAGGGGGCCTCTATGGCTACACCTTC; cdr3_aa: CASSPGVGGLYGYTF
j_call: TRBJ2-1; clone_size: many; v_call: TRBV7-9; d_call: NA; cdr3_nt: TGTGCCAGCAGCTTAGTAGACGAGCAGTTCTTC; cdr3_aa: CASSLVDEQFF
j_call: TRBJ1-1; clone_size: NA; v_call: TRBV10-3; d_call: NA; cdr3_nt: TGTGCCATCAGCCTCCAGGCAGCGAACACTGAAGCTTTCTTT; cdr3_aa: CAISLQAANTEAFF
j_call: TRBJ1-5; clone_size: few; v_call: TRBV6-2/TRBV6-3; d_call: NA; cdr3_nt: TGTGCCAGCAGCGATACAGCGGTTGGGGGTCAGCCCCAGCATTTT; cdr3_aa: CASSDTAVGGQPQHF
j_call: TRBJ2-7; clone_size: many; v_call: TRBV6-2/TRBV6-3; d_call: NA; cdr3_nt: TGTGCCAGCAACCGGGACTTTACCTCCTACGAGCAGTACTTC; cdr3_aa: CASNRDFTSYEQYF
j_call: TRBJ1-5; clone_size: many; v_call: TRBV4-3; d_call: NA; cdr3_nt: TGCGCCAGCAGCCAAGGGACCCCACCTAGCAATCAGCCCCAGCATTTT; cdr3_aa: CASSQGTPPSNQPQHF
j_call: TRBJ2-1; clone_size: NA; v_call: TRBV18; d_call: NA; cdr3_nt: TGTGCCAGCTCATACCAGGGGAGAACGGACAAAGCCAAGTTCTTC; cdr3_aa: CASSYQGRTDKAKFF
j_call: TRBJ2-1; clone_size: few; v_call: TRBV9; d_call: NA; cdr3_nt: TGTGCCAGCACCACGTCTTGGGGGGAGCAGTTCTTC; cdr3_aa: CASTTSWGEQFF
j_call: TRBJ1-4; clone_size: few; v_call: TRBV7-9; d_call: TRBD1; cdr3_nt: TGTGCCAGCAGGGGGGACAGTGAAAAACTGTTTTTT; cdr3_aa: CASRGDSEKLFF
j_call: TRBJ2-2; clone_size: NA; v_call: TRBV5-1; d_call: NA; cdr3_nt: TGCGCCAGCAGTCCCGACTTGCGGGTGGGCACCGGGGAGCTGTTTTTT; cdr3_aa: CASSPDLRVGTGELFF
j_call: TRBJ1-3; clone_size: NA; v_call: TRBV7-6; d_call: NA; cdr3_nt: TGTGCCAGCAGCGGGCCATGGGAAAACACCATATATTTT; cdr3_aa: CASSGPWENTIYF
j_call: TRBJ2-7; clone_size: NA; v_call: TRBV18; d_call: NA; cdr3_nt: TGCGCCAGCTCACCACAGGGAGTGACCTACGAGCAGTACTTC; cdr3_aa: CASSPQGVTYEQYF
j_call: TRBJ1-5; clone_size: NA; v_call: TRBV5-6; d_call: NA; cdr3_nt: TGTGCCAGCAGACGGTATACAGGGAATCAGCCCCAGCATTTT; cdr3_aa: CASRRYTGNQPQHF
j_call: TRBJ2-3; clone_size: NA; v_call: TRBV7-9; d_call: NA; cdr3_nt: TGTGCCAGCAGCTTGAGCGGTAGCACAGATGCGCAGTATTTT; cdr3_aa: CASSLSGSTDAQYF
j_call: TRBJ1-2; clone_size: NA; v_call: TRBV6-2/TRBV6-3; d_call: NA; cdr3_nt: TGTGCCAGCAAACCCCTCAGGGTCGGAGGCTACACCTTC; cdr3_aa: CASKPLRVGGYTF
j_call: TRBJ1-2; clone_size: NA; v_call: TRBV20-1; d_call: TRBD1; cdr3_nt: TGCAGTGCTTTCCGGGACAGGAACTATGGCTACACCTTC; cdr3_aa: CSAFRDRNYGYTF
j_call: TRBJ2-7; clone_size: few; v_call: TRBV11-2; d_call: NA; cdr3_nt: TGTGCCAGCAGCTTAGGGCAGGAATACGAGCAGTACTTC; cdr3_aa: CASSLGQEYEQYF
j_call: TRBJ2-7; clone_size: few; v_call: TRBV7-2; d_call: NA; cdr3_nt: TGTGCCAGCAGCTTAGTGGTCCAAACCTACGAGCAGTACTTC; cdr3_aa: CASSLVVQTYEQYF
j_call: TRBJ2-1; clone_size: NA; v_call: TRBV3-1; d_call: NA; cdr3_nt: TGTGCCAGCAGCCAAGGGTATAGCTCCTACAATGAGCAGTTCTTC; cdr3_aa: CASSQGYSSYNEQFF
j_call: TRBJ1-4; clone_size: NA; v_call: TRBV5-1; d_call: NA; cdr3_nt: TGCGCCAGCAGCTTGCGCGGCAGGGCTGAAAAACTGTTTTTT; cdr3_aa: CASSLRGRAEKLFF
j_call: TRBJ2-1; clone_size: few; v_call: TRBV6-6; d_call: TRBD2; cdr3_nt: TGTGCCAGCAGTTACTCCACCGAAGGCCTAGCGGGAGGGCACTCCTACAATGAGCAGTTCTTC; cdr3_aa: CASSYSTEGLAGGHSYNEQFF
j_call: TRBJ2-3; clone_size: few; v_call: TRBV20-1; d_call: NA; cdr3_nt: TGCAGTGCTAGATACATAGTTGTAGATACGCAGTATTTT; cdr3_aa: CSARYIVVDTQYF
j_call: TRBJ2-7; clone_size: few; v_call: TRBV7-8; d_call: NA; cdr3_nt: TGTGCCAGCAGCGAATCACCCTACGAGCAGTACTTC; cdr3_aa: CASSESPYEQYF
j_call: TRBJ1-1; clone_size: NA; v_call: TRBV20-1; d_call: TRBD1; cdr3_nt: TGCAGTGCTATGGACAGGGGCAGCGGGAACACTGAAGCTTTCTTT; cdr3_aa: CSAMDRGSGNTEAFF
j_call: TRBJ1-4; clone_size: NA; v_call: TRBV7-9; d_call: NA; cdr3_nt: TGTGCCAGCAGCTTACTCCAGCCAAGGAATGAAAAACTGTTTTTT; cdr3_aa: CASSLLQPRNEKLFF
j_call: TRBJ1-1; clone_size: few; v_call: TRBV29-1; d_call: NA; cdr3_nt: TGCAGCGTCGGTAGGGCTGGAGTGACTGAAGCTTTCTTT; cdr3_aa: CSVGRAGVTEAFF
j_call: TRBJ2-3; clone_size: few; v_call: TRBV20-1; d_call: TRBD2; cdr3_nt: TGCAGTTGTGTGGCGGGGGGGGGCACAGATACGCAGTATTTT; cdr3_aa: CSCVAGGGTDTQYF
j_call: TRBJ2-1; clone_size: NA; v_call: TRBV4-2; d_call: NA; cdr3_nt: TGTGCCAGCAGCCAAGGCCCCAGCTCCTACAATGAGCAGTTCTTC; cdr3_aa: CASSQGPSSYNEQFF
j_call: TRBJ2-7; clone_size: NA; v_call: TRBV29-1; d_call: TRBD1; cdr3_nt: TGCAGCGTCGCGCGAGGGACAGGGGTCAACGAGCAGTACTTC; cdr3_aa: CSVARGTGVNEQYF
j_call: TRBJ2-4; clone_size: few; v_call: TRBV29-1; d_call: NA; cdr3_nt: TGCAGCGTTGAATTTTCGTGGGACTCCGATAGGAACATTCAGTACTTC; cdr3_aa: CSVEFSWDSDRNIQYF
j_call: TRBJ2-7; clone_size: many; v_call: TRBV25-1; d_call: NA; cdr3_nt: TGTGCCAGCAGACCGACGGTTTCCTACGAGCAGTACTTC; cdr3_aa: CASRPTVSYEQYF
j_call: TRBJ1-2; clone_size: few; v_call: TRBV10-3; d_call: NA; cdr3_nt: TGTGCCATCAGTTCACAGGGTACCTATGGCTACACCTTC; cdr3_aa: CAISSQGTYGYTF
j_call: TRBJ1-1; clone_size: many; v_call: TRBV29-1; d_call: NA; cdr3_nt: TGCAGCGTAATGCAGCAGGGAGGTACTGAAGCTTTCTTT; cdr3_aa: CSVMQQGGTEAFF
j_call: TRBJ2-2; clone_size: few; v_call: TRBV20-1; d_call: TRBD1; cdr3_nt: TGCAGTGCTAGAGGTCCCTACAACAGGGGGCGGAACACCGGGGAGCTGTTTTTT; cdr3_aa: CSARGPYNRGRNTGELFF
j_call: TRBJ2-7; clone_size: few; v_call: TRBV18; d_call: NA; cdr3_nt: TGTGCCAGCTCCCCCAAGGGGGGCCACGAGCAGTACTTC; cdr3_aa: CASSPKGGHEQYF
j_call: TRBJ1-2; clone_size: NA; v_call: TRBV20-1; d_call: NA; cdr3_nt: TGCAGTGCTAGATCCTCGACGGACCTCTATGGCTACACCTTC; cdr3_aa: CSARSSTDLYGYTF
j_call: TRBJ2-2; clone_size: NA; v_call: TRBV7-6; d_call: NA; cdr3_nt: TGTGCCAGCAGCTTAGTCGGGACGGCGAACACCGGGGAGCTGTTTTTT; cdr3_aa: CASSLVGTANTGELFF
j_call: TRBJ1-2; clone_size: few; v_call: TRBV2; d_call: NA; cdr3_nt: TGTGCCAGCGGTTTGGGTCCGGGGGGCTACACCTTC; cdr3_aa: CASGLGPGGYTF
j_call: TRBJ2-7; clone_size: NA; v_call: TRBV20-1; d_call: NA; cdr3_nt: TGCAGTGCCCTTCGTGGGAGCGAGCAGTACTTC; cdr3_aa: CSALRGSEQYF
j_call: TRBJ2-2; clone_size: NA; v_call: TRBV27; d_call: NA; cdr3_nt: TGTGCCAGCAGTTCGACTTGGAGCACCGGGGAGCTGTTTTTT; cdr3_aa: CASSSTWSTGELFF
j_call: TRBJ1-3; clone_size: NA; v_call: TRBV18; d_call: TRBD1; cdr3_nt: TGTGCCAGCTCGATCCGAGGGGGCGACGGAAACACCATATATTTT; cdr3_aa: CASSIRGGDGNTIYF
j_call: TRBJ2-7; clone_size: NA; v_call: TRBV5-1; d_call: NA; cdr3_nt: TGCGCCAGCATCGGAAACTCCTACGAGCAGTACTTC; cdr3_aa: CASIGNSYEQYF